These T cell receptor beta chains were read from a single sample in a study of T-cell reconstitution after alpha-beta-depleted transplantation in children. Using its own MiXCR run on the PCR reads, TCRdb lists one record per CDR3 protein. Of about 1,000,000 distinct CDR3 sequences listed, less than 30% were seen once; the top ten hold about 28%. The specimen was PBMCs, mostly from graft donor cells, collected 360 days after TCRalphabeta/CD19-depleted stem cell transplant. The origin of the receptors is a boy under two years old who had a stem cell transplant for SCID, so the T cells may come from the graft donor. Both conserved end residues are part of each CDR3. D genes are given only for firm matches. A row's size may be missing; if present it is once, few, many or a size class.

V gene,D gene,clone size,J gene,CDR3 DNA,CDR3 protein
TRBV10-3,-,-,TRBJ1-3,TGTGCCACCGGTCGGGACTTTCCTGGAAACACCATATATTTT,CATGRDFPGNTIYF
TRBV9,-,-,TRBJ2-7,TGTGCCAGCAGCGTAGCTGGGGCTAACTACGAGCAGTACTTC,CASSVAGANYEQYF
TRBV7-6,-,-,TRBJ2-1,TGTGCCAGCAGCCGCATGGTGGGCTCCTACAATGAGCAGTTCTTC,CASSRMVGSYNEQFF
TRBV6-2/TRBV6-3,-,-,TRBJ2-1,TGTGCCAGCAGTTACCAGGCCTGGGGGTCTGAGCAGTTCTTC,CASSYQAWGSEQFF
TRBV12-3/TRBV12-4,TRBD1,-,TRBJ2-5,TGTGCCAGCAGTTTCCTGGACAGGGAAGAGACCCAGTACTTC,CASSFLDREETQYF
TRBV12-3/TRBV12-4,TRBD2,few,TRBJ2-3,TGTGCCAGCACTACCTCCGAGACTAGCGGGGCAGATACGCAGTATTTT,CASTTSETSGADTQYF
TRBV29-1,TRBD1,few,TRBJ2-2,TGCAGCGTTGATGGACAGGCCACCGGGGAGCTGTTTTTT,CSVDGQATGELFF
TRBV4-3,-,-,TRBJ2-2,TGCGCCAGCAGCCAGATACGGCAGGGGGGGAACACCGGGGAGCTGTTTTTT,CASSQIRQGGNTGELFF
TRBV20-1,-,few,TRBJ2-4,TGCAGTGCTATCCGTTCGGGTCTAGCCAAAAACATTCAGTACTTC,CSAIRSGLAKNIQYF
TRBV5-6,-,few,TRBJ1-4,TGTGCCAGCAGCTTAAGCTCGGGGAAGGAACTGTTTTTT,CASSLSSGKELFF
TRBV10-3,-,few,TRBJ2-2,TGTGCCATCAGTGTATCGGTCGACACCGGGGAGCTGTTTTTT,CAISVSVDTGELFF
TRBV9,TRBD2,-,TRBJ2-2,TGTGCCAGCAACCTGGGACTAGCGGCCGGGGAGCTGTTTTTT,CASNLGLAAGELFF
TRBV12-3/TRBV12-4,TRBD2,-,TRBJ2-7,TGTGCCAGCAGTCCGGGACTAGCGGGGGGGGTCTACGAGCAGTACTTC,CASSPGLAGGVYEQYF
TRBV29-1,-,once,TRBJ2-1,TGCAGCGCAGAAGCAGGGTACAATGAGCAGTTCTTC,CSAEAGYNEQFF
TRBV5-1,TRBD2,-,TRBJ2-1,TGCGCCAGCAGCTTGGTCCCAGGGACTAGCGGGGGGCCGGCCTACAATGAGCAGTTCTTC,CASSLVPGTSGGPAYNEQFF
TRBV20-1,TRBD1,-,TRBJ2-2,TGCAGTGCCGAACGGACAGGGAGTTACACCGGGGAGCTGTTTTTT,CSAERTGSYTGELFF
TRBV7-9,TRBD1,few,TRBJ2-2,TGTGCCAGCAGCGACAGGGTCACCGGGGAGCTGTTTTTT,CASSDRVTGELFF
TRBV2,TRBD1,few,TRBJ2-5,TGTGCCAGTAACCGGGACAGGCTACAAGAGACCCAGTACTTC,CASNRDRLQETQYF
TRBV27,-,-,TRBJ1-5,TGTGCCAGCAGTTACGCCCGACGACAGCCCCAGCATTTT,CASSYARRQPQHF
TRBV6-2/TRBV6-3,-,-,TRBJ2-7,TGTGCCAGCAGTTACGTTAGGTCGACAGGCGATATCCCCGAGCAGTACTTC,CASSYVRSTGDIPEQYF
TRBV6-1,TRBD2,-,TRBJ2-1,TGTGCCAGCAGATCAACGACTAGCGGGGGGTACAATGAGCAGTTCTTC,CASRSTTSGGYNEQFF
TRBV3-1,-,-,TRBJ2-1,TGTGCCAGCAGCCAAGGAGGTAGGCCCTACAATGAGCAGTTCTTC,CASSQGGRPYNEQFF
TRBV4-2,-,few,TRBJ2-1,TGTGCCAGCAGCCAAGATGTGAGGGGATCCTACCTCTACAATGAGCAGTTCTTC,CASSQDVRGSYLYNEQFF
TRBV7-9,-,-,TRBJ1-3,TGTGCCACCCAACGGGCGGCTGGAAACACCATATATTTT,CATQRAAGNTIYF
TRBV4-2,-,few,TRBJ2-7,TGTGCCAGCAGCCAGGAACTAGGGCGACCCTCCTACGAGCAGTACTTC,CASSQELGRPSYEQYF
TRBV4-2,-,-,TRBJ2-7,TGTGCCAGCAGCCAAGTGGGGCTAAGGGAGCAGTACTTC,CASSQVGLREQYF
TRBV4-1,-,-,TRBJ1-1,TGCGCCAGCAGCCAACCCGAGCAGATGGTTGAAGCTTTCTTT,CASSQPEQMVEAFF
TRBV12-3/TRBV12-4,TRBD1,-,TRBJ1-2,TGTGCCAGCAGTCCCAACCGGGACAGGGGGCGGCCGGGGGGCTACACCTTC,CASSPNRDRGRPGGYTF
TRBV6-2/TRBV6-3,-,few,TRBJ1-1,TGTGCCAGCAGTGGAACAGGTCCGAACACTGAAGCTTTCTTT,CASSGTGPNTEAFF
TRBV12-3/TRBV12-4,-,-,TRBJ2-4,TGTGCCAGCAGTTACCGTGGGGGTGCTCAGCTAGCCAAAAACATTCAGTACTTC,CASSYRGGAQLAKNIQYF
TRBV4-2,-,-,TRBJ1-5,TGTGCCAGCAGCCACACAGGTAGCAATCAGCCCCAGCATTTT,CASSHTGSNQPQHF
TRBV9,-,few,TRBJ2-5,TGTGCCAGCAGCGCCACCTCGAGACAGATAGAGACCCAGTACTTC,CASSATSRQIETQYF
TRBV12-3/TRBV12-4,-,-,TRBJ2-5,TGTGCCAGCAGTTTACACACGGACGAGACCCAGTACTTC,CASSLHTDETQYF
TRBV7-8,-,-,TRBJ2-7,TGTGCCAGCAGCACACCCGGGACCGGGGGCTTCTACGAGCAGTACTTC,CASSTPGTGGFYEQYF
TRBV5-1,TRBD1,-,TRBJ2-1,TGCGCCAGCAGCCTTTGGGACAGGGATAAGAATGAGCAGTTCTTC,CASSLWDRDKNEQFF
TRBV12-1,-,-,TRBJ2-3,TGTGCCAGCAGCTTTCGCCTAGCGGGGCCACCCGATACGCAGTATTTT,CASSFRLAGPPDTQYF
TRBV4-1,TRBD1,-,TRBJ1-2,TGCGCCAGCAGCCTAGTGGACAGGGGAGGTGGCTACACCTTC,CASSLVDRGGGYTF
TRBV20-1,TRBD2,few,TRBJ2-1,TGCAGTGCTAGAGACCCCAGCGGGAGCGGTCTGGAGCAGTTCTTC,CSARDPSGSGLEQFF
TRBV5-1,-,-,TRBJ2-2,TGCGCCAGCAGCTTGGGTCCCCGGGAGATCCCCGCCTCCGGGGAGCTGTTTTTT,CASSLGPREIPASGELFF
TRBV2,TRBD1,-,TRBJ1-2,TGTGCCAGCAGTGGTGACAGGGGGGACTATGGCTACACCTTC,CASSGDRGDYGYTF
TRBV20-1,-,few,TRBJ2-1,TGCAGTGCTAGAGGGTCCCCAAACAATGAGCAGTTCTTC,CSARGSPNNEQFF
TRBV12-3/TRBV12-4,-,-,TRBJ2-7,TGTGCCAGCAGTTTAATGGGGTGGACCTACGAGCAGTACTTC,CASSLMGWTYEQYF
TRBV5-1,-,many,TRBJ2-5,TGCGCCAGCAGCTTGGGGCAGGGGTACCAAGAGACCCAGTACTTC,CASSLGQGYQETQYF
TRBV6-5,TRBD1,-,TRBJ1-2,TGTGCCAGCAGTTACCGGGACAGTTTTTATGGCTACACCTTC,CASSYRDSFYGYTF
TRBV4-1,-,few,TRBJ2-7,TGCGCCAGCAGCCAAGCGAGCACCTACGAGCAGTACTTC,CASSQASTYEQYF
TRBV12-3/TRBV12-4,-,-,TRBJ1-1,TGTGCCAGCAGTTTGGATGATTACACTGAAGCTTTCTTT,CASSLDDYTEAFF
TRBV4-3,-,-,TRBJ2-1,TGCGCCAGCAGCCAAGGCGGTCGGGTGCGGAATGAGCAGTTCTTC,CASSQGGRVRNEQFF
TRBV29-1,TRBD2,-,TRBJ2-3,TGCAGCGTTCCCGTACTAGCGGGGGAGTCAGATACGCAGTATTTT,CSVPVLAGESDTQYF
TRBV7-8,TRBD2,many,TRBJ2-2,TGTGCCAGCAGCTTAGGACTAGCGGGAGCCGGGGAGCTGTTTTTT,CASSLGLAGAGELFF
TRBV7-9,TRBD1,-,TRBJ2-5,TGTGCCAGCAGCCCCCTCAGGGGGCTGGAGACCCAGTACTTC,CASSPLRGLETQYF
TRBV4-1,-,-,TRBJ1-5,TGCGCCAGCAGCCCCTTTTTGCAGGGCGGTCAGCCCCAGCATTTT,CASSPFLQGGQPQHF
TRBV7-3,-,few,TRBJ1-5,TGTGCCAGCAGCTCCAATGTGGGGCAGCCCCAGCATTTT,CASSSNVGQPQHF
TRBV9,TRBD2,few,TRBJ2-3,TGTGCCAGCGGATCACTAGCGGGGGGGCCGTGGGGCACAGATACGCAGTATTTT,CASGSLAGGPWGTDTQYF
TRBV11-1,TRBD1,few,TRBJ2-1,TGTGCCAGCAGCTTACGGCCGGGACAGGGGTGGGTCAATGAGCAGTTCTTC,CASSLRPGQGWVNEQFF
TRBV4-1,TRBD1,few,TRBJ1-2,TGCGCCAGCAGCCAAACCTGGGGGACAGATCACTATGGCTACACCTTC,CASSQTWGTDHYGYTF